This is a list of T cell receptor beta chains from one sample in a study of T-cell memory formation after mild COVID-19. TCRdb re-analysed the 5' RACE reads in MiXCR, keeping a single row per CDR3 protein. The table includes roughly 190,000 distinct CDR3 sequences, over 9.5% detected once. Material for sequencing was PBMCs or a T cell subset sorted from them (not recorded which). The receptor set was obtained from a man younger than 35 who had mild COVID-19 (a few samples of this study predate the infection). Cell type and time point are not known. The CDR3 runs from the conserved cysteine through the conserved F or W.

TRBJ2-7	TRBV4-2	CASSQFSGQGYEQYF
TRBJ1-5	TRBV7-9	CAVDGASYGPQHF
TRBJ1-1	TRBV27	CASTRGGWNTEAFF
TRBJ2-5	TRBV3-1	CASCPGTSGQETQYF
TRBJ1-2	TRBV4-2	CASSHLGTGNYGYTF
TRBJ2-5	TRBV11-2	CASSLARLGMRETQYF
TRBJ2-3	TRBV28	CASNSVTDTQYF
TRBJ2-3	TRBV14	CASSQETARSDTQYF
TRBJ2-5	TRBV24-1	CATSDLHIKGRETQYF
TRBJ1-5	TRBV7-9	CASSDYGNQPQHF
TRBJ2-5	TRBV20-1	CSARRLAGGPQETQYF